The 14 T cell receptor beta chains given below trace back to one sample, sequenced in a study of blood T cell repertoires in COVID-19. The table came from immunoSEQ multiplex PCR; TCRdb's copy has only in-frame clones and leaves some out. Of roughly 100,000 clones detected, about nine tenths appear once; the ten largest clones hold around 2%. Sequencing used peripheral blood. All receptors come from a woman aged 45-59 years with COVID-19, enrolled during active disease.

The chain couples TRBV6-5 to TRBJ1-4; weak D call: TRBD1 (6 bases). Trimming cost V 2 bases and J 8 bases, with 15 bases left between them. The CDR3 consists of 15 residues. Germline-derived CDR1 and CDR2 are MNHEY and SVGAGI. CDR3 coding DNA: TGTGCCAGCAGTTACAATGGGGGGGCCGTAGAAAAACTGTTTTTT. Translation: CASSYNGGAVEKLFF.

A single count supports this clone. This chain joins TRBV27 and TRBJ1-2; 9 bases agree with TRBD1. The CDR3 length is 16 residues. CDR1 is MNHEY and CDR2 is SMNVEV in the germline V gene (reference sequence). Trimming cost V 2 bases and J 3 bases; bases outside gene matches: 7. For the CDR3, the DNA is TGTGCCAGCAGTTTAGCTACAGGGGGCGCTTACTATGGCTACACCTTC. Translation gives CASSLATGGAYYGYTF.

The gene calls are TRBV5-1 and TRBJ2-1; 8 bases map to TRBD1. With V trimmed by 3 bases and J by 2 bases, 4 bases remained unmatched. Germline V CDR1 and CDR2: SGHRS, YFSETQ. The CDR3 length is 15 residues. The CDR3 is CASSSTGEPYNEQFF. The CDR3 nucleotides are TGCGCCAGCAGCTCGACAGGGGAACCCTACAATGAGCAGTTCTTC.

This chain links TRBV28 with TRBJ1-5; TRBD1 might be the D (6 bases). CDR3 length: 15 residues. With 5 bases removed from V and 7 bases from J, the gap between germline ends came to 18 bases. Germline V CDR1 and CDR2: MDHEN, SYDVKM. DNA for the CDR3: TGTGCCAGCAGTCCGCGCGCAGGGGCAGGCCAGCCCCAGCATTTT. Protein product: CASSPRAGAGQPQHF.

This CDR3 reads CASSFKGTGDTEAFF. CDR3 DNA sequence: TGCGCCAGCAGCTTTAAAGGGACAGGGGACACTGAAGCTTTCTTT. The chain uses TRBV5-1 and TRBJ1-1, with 10 positions matching TRBD1. Trimming at V came to 2 bases and at J to 3 bases, leaving 4 bases not matched to a gene. This CDR3 has 15 residues. CDR1 and CDR2 (germline): SGHRS, YFSETQ. The entire variable domain, with the rest obtained from reference TRBV5-1 and TRBJ1-1, is as follows: KAGVTQTPRYLIKTRGQQVTLSCSPISGHRSVSWYQQTPGQGLQFLFEYFSETQRNKGNFPGRFSGRQFSNSRSEMNVSTLELGDSALYLCASSFKGTGDTEAFFGQGTRLTVV.

The rearrangement links TRBV6-5 to TRBJ2-1; D perhaps matches TRBD1 (5 bases). The CDR3 is made up of 13 amino acids. The germline V and J ends were trimmed by 6 bases and 8 bases, with 14 bases remaining between them. CDR1 is MNHEY, CDR2 SVGAGI, per germline. The CDR3 reads CASSQAGPDEQFF. CDR3 nucleotides: TGTGCCAGCAGCCAGGCAGGGCCCGATGAGCAGTTCTTC.

This clone turned up a few times. The chain couples TRBV6-6 to TRBJ2-1; tentative D call: TRBD2 (6 bases). The length of the CDR3 is 16 residues. Germline V lookup: CDR1 MNHNY, CDR2 SVGAGI (reference sequence). V gave up 6 bases and J gave up 2 bases, with 17 bases separating them. CDR3 residues: CASSQTVGGAYNEQFF. The DNA for the CDR3 is TGTGCCAGCAGCCAGACCGTGGGGGGAGCCTACAATGAGCAGTTCTTC.

This chain uses TRBV19 with TRBJ1-2; 7 positions agree with TRBD1. The V segment lost 5 bases and the J segment 0 bases; nucleotides outside the gene matches: 3. The CDR3 covers 14 residues. Germline V CDR1 and CDR2: LNHDA, SQIVND (reference sequence). CDR3 region: CASSSGQSNYGYTF. The CDR3 bases are TGTGCCAGTAGTTCGGGACAGTCTAACTATGGCTACACCTTC.

The J gene is TRBJ1-3, the V gene TRBV9; D is unresolved. Germline-derived CDR1 and CDR2 are SGDLS and YYNGEE. The V end lost 0 bases, the J end lost 2 bases, and 9 bases lay between the germline ends. This CDR3 region has 15 residues. CDR3 in amino acids: CASSVEPVAGNTIYF. In nucleotides, the CDR3 is TGTGCCAGCAGCGTAGAGCCTGTGGCTGGAAACACCATATATTTT.

About this clone itself: The same CDR3 can be traced to other DNA sequences in this sample. The V and J genes are TRBV5-1 and TRBJ2-5; a possible D gene is TRBD1 (6 bases). The germline gives CDR1 SGHRS, CDR2 YFSETQ. V was clipped by 3 bases and J by 5 bases, with 17 bases between them. The CDR3 has 15 amino acids. CDR3 loop: CASSSGGGLLETQYF. The CDR3 DNA is TGCGCCAGCAGCTCGGGTGGGGGCCTCCTTGAGACCCAGTACTTC.

The chain couples TRBV10-3 to TRBJ1-6; 10 nucleotides line up with TRBD1. Germline-derived CDR1 and CDR2 are ENHRY and SYGVKD. V was pared by 6 bases and J by 9 bases, with 2 bases of the junction left unmatched. The CDR3 has 13 residues. For the CDR3, the DNA is TGTGCCATCAGGGGGGACAGGGGTTCACCCCTCCACTTT. This sequence encodes CAIRGDRGSPLHF.

The rearrangement links TRBV11-3 to TRBJ1-6, with 10 bases identical to TRBD1. V trimming: 5 bases; J trimming: 9 bases; junction bases outside the gene matches: 4. The CDR3 is made up of 14 amino acids. Germline CDR1 is SGHNT and CDR2 is YENEEA. CDR3 in DNA: TGTGCCAGCAGCCAGGACAGGGGGGGTTCACCCCTCCACTTT. Translating it yields CASSQDRGGSPLHF.

The chain joins TRBV27 to TRBJ1-1; a weak D match, TRBD1 (5 bases). The CDR3 contains 14 residues. Germline loops: CDR1 MNHEY, CDR2 SMNVEV (reference sequence). The V end lost 2 bases, the J end lost 11 bases, and 18 bases lay between the germline ends. The CDR3 DNA reads as TGTGCCAGCAGTTTACTCCAGGGCAACCAGGCGGCTTTCTTT. This gives the protein CASSLLQGNQAAFF.

This chain joins TRBV5-3 and TRBJ1-4; D perhaps matches TRBD1 (6 bases). TRBV5-3 is an ORF, with its function uncertain. This CDR3 comprises 16 residues. The V end was cut by 4 bases, the J end by 0 bases, with 13 bases between. The CDR3 is CARSLSTGPTNEKLFF. CDR3 coding DNA: TGTGCCAGAAGCCTGTCTACAGGGCCAACTAATGAAAAACTGTTTTTT.